Presented here are 28 T cell receptor beta chains from one specimen sequenced in a study of blood T cells in healthy people across ages. Alongside a J-beta primer mix, a sample-barcoded 5' primer served in a second PCR lasting about 7 to 11 cycles. TCRdb independently ran MiXCR on the 5' RACE reads; one entry per CDR3 protein. Of about 780,000 distinct CDR3 sequences in the sample, around a quarter were seen once. A further study also used this sample, focusing on T cells of mothers and their children.

The sequenced material came from blood. These receptors came from a boy younger than 18 in good health.

This sequence joins TRBV2 and TRBJ2-4; 7 bases align to TRBD1. Trimming removed 7 bases from V and 0 bases from J; junction bases left unmatched: 15. The germline CDR1 and CDR2 sequences are SNHLY and FYNNEI. CDR3 length: 18 residues. CDR3 protein: CASKMDRIRLLAKNIQYF. As DNA, the CDR3 is TGTGCCAGCAAAATGGACAGGATCCGACTTTTAGCCAAAAACATTCAGTACTTC.

This clonotype was seen more than once but under ten times. The CDR3 spells CASSPGRSNYGYTF. The CDR3 nucleotides read TGTGCCAGCAGCCCCGGACGGTCTAACTATGGCTACACCTTC. V usage is TRBV3-1 and J usage is TRBJ1-2, with D uncertain. Germline V CDR1 and CDR2: LGHDT, YNNKEL (reference sequence). V gave up 4 bases and J gave up 0 bases, with 9 bases separating them. The CDR3 runs 14 residues.

The table lists this clonotype with a count of one. Since no conserved phenylalanine or tryptophan closes the CDR3, a read error is the likely cause. This chain joins TRBV3-1 and TRBJ2-1; tentative D call: TRBD2 (7 bases). CDR3 length equals 16 residues. In germline, CDR1 is LGHDT, CDR2 YNNKEL (reference sequence). The V and J ends lost 7 bases and 3 bases respectively, with 19 bases between them. CDR3 residues: CASTLGRGAGYNEQFS. In DNA form, the CDR3 reads TGTGCCAGCACGCTCGGCCGGGGGGCGGGCTACAATGAGCAGTTCTCC.

This clonotype was picked up a small number of times. This chain connects TRBV5-1 to TRBJ2-5; TRBD1 might be the D (6 bases). TRBJ2-7 explains the end of the DNA better; the J call may be wrong. CDR3 length: 12 residues. Germline CDR1 SGHRS, CDR2 YFSETQ. In nucleotides, the CDR3 is TGCGCCAGCAGGGCAGGGGACTACGAGCAGTACTTC. Residues: CASRAGDYEQYF.

In regard to this clonotype: Compared with germline, one end of the junction differs, possibly owing to a read error. The genes are TRBV25-1 and TRBJ1-4; no firm D call. The CDR3 runs 13 residues. Germline CDR1 reads MGHDK; CDR2 reads SYGVNS. The CDR3 region has the DNA TGTGCCAGCAGTGAAAAAGTCTCGGAAAAACGGTTTTTT. It specifies CASSEKVSEKRFF.

In this sample, this clonotype turned up a few times. DNA of the CDR3: TGTGCCAGCAGTGAATACGGATCGCCCCAGCATTTT. Protein product: CASSEYGSPQHF. V and J are TRBV25-1 and TRBJ1-5; D gene uncertain. The V gene lost 0 bases and the J gene lost 9 bases, with 6 bases spanning the gap. The CDR3 totals 12 residues. Germline V gene data show CDR1 as MGHDK and CDR2 as SYGVNS.

The rearrangement joins TRBV29-1 to TRBJ1-4; a weak D match, TRBD1 (5 bases). Germline V lookup: CDR1 SQVTM, CDR2 ANQGSEA. Trimming cost V 1 base and J 6 bases, with 9 bases left between them. This CDR3 is 13 amino acids long. CDR3 DNA: TGCAGCGTTGAAGGGGGACGCGATGAAAAACTGTTTTTT. It translates to CSVEGGRDEKLFF. Full variable domain (rest looked up from reference TRBV29-1 and TRBJ1-4): SAVISQKPSRDICQRGTSLTIQCQVDSQVTMMFWYRQQPGQSLTLIATANQGSEATYESGFVIDKFPISRPNLTFSTLTVSNMSPEDSSIYLCSVEGGRDEKLFFGSGTQLSVL.

This clonotype was observed a handful of times. The rearrangement links TRBV12-3 or TRBV12-4 to TRBJ1-2; D possibly corresponds to TRBD1 (5 bases). Deletions cut 5 bases from V and 13 bases from J, with 23 bases between. The CDR3 runs 14 residues. CDR3 sequence (DNA): TGTGCCAGCAGTATCTCCGACAGAGCGTCTAGGCGCACCTTC. Amino acids: CASSISDRASRRTF.

The chain combines TRBV20-1 with TRBJ2-5, with D possibly TRBD2 on 7 matching bases. This CDR3 has 14 residues. The ends were cut back, 6 bases at V and 5 bases at J, with 19 bases in the middle. Germline CDR1 DFQATT, CDR2 SNEGSKA (reference sequence). The CDR3 spells CSARGGGRGETQYF. The CDR3 DNA reads TGCAGTGCCCGGGGCGGGGGCAGAGGGGAGACCCAGTACTTC.

This clonotype was observed a few times. The gene calls are TRBV3-1 and TRBJ1-2; D not resolved. Trimming took 8 bases from V and 8 from J, leaving 12 bases between them. This CDR3 spans 11 amino acids. The germline V gene encodes CDR1 LGHDT and CDR2 YNNKEL (reference sequence). In DNA form, the CDR3 reads TGTGCCAGCTCAGATCGAGGAGGCTACACCTTC. This codes for CASSDRGGYTF.

The chain carries TRBV27 and TRBJ2-7; weak D call: TRBD1 (6 bases). The CDR3 has 15 amino acids. In germline, CDR1 is MNHEY, CDR2 SMNVEV (reference sequence). V shed 3 bases and J shed 5 bases, with 17 bases lying between them. CDR3 sequence: CASSFTGKRYDEQYF. The CDR3 region has the DNA TGTGCCAGCAGTTTCACAGGGAAGAGGTATGACGAGCAGTACTTC.

This clonotype was counted a few times. This chain links TRBV12-3 or TRBV12-4 with TRBJ2-5; 7 positions match TRBD2. Trimming took 6 bases from V and 1 from J; bases not matched to a gene: 5. This CDR3 is 14 amino acids long. CDR3: CASREGGGQETQYF. CDR3 sequence (DNA): TGTGCCAGCAGGGAGGGCGGGGGCCAAGAGACCCAGTACTTC.

V usage is TRBV10-3 and J usage is TRBJ1-3, with TRBD1 matching 7 bases. The germline V gene encodes CDR1 ENHRY and CDR2 SYGVKD. The CDR3 runs 15 residues. Losses at the gene ends were 6 bases for V and 4 bases for J; bases not matched to a gene: 9. CDR3 nucleotide sequence: TGTGCCATCAGCGGGACCAGGGGGGAAGGAAACACCATATATTTT. This translates into CAISGTRGEGNTIYF.

The V gene is TRBV11-3, the J gene TRBJ2-5, with TRBD2 matching 12 bases. Trimming took 1 base from V and 5 from J; bases not matched to a gene: 5. CDR3 size: 16 residues. The germline gives CDR1 SGHNT, CDR2 YENEEA. The CDR3 DNA follows: TGTGCCAGCAGCTTAGGACTAGCGGGGGAGAGGGAGACCCAGTACTTC. Protein: CASSLGLAGERETQYF.

The chain employs TRBV4-1 and TRBJ1-1, with TRBD1 identical over 7 bases. The ends lost 4 bases at V and 4 bases at J; junction bases unmatched: 12. The germline V gene encodes CDR1 MGHRA and CDR2 YSYEKL. The CDR3 contains 16 residues. The CDR3 coding sequence is TGCGCCAGCAGCCCACCAAGAGAGGGGGCGTTCACTGAAGCTTTCTTT. This gives the protein CASSPPREGAFTEAFF.

This chain uses TRBV12-3 or TRBV12-4 with TRBJ1-2; D unclear. Trimming shortened V by 6 bases and J by 3 bases, and 14 bases separated the two germline ends. The CDR3 has 14 amino acids. In DNA form, the CDR3 reads TGTGCCAGCAGCCTAAATGTTAGGGACTATGGCTACACCTTC. Its translation is CASSLNVRDYGYTF.

The rearrangement joins TRBV20-1 to TRBJ1-4; D might be TRBD1 (5 bases). The ends were cut back, 3 bases at V and 12 bases at J, with 14 bases in the middle. The CDR3 is 12 residues long. CDR1 is DFQATT, CDR2 SNEGSKA, per germline (reference sequence). The CDR3 region has the DNA TGCAGTGCTAGGATCGGGGGAGGGGAACTGTTTTTT. Translating gives CSARIGGGELFF.

The rearrangement joins TRBV10-3 to TRBJ2-3; 9 nucleotides agree with TRBD2. V dropped 0 bases and J dropped 6; count of bases not matched to a gene: 10. Germline V gene sequence: CDR1 ENHRY, CDR2 SYGVKD. The CDR3 sequence is 17 residues long. In DNA form, the CDR3 reads TGTGCCATCAGTGAGTCCACGGGCCGACTAGCGGTTGATACGCAGTATTTT. It specifies CAISESTGRLAVDTQYF.

The chain carries TRBV29-1 and TRBJ2-5, with 8 positions matching TRBD1. The CDR3 consists of 14 residues. V lost 4 bases and J lost 0; bases outside the gene matches: 4. Germline V CDR1 and CDR2: SQVTM, ANQGSEA. CDR3 nucleotide sequence: TGCAGCGTTGTTACAGGGGGGTACCAAGAGACCCAGTACTTC. Its protein is CSVVTGGYQETQYF.

This clonotype showed up just a few times. The chain carries TRBV14 and TRBJ2-1; 10 nucleotides agree with TRBD2. Germline V gives CDR1 SGHDN, CDR2 FVKESK. Trimming cost V 0 bases and J 10 bases; bases outside gene matches: 9. The CDR3 totals 16 residues. The CDR3 sequence: CASSQELLAGSGEQFF. The CDR3 DNA reads as TGTGCCAGCAGCCAAGAGCTACTAGCGGGGTCCGGGGAGCAGTTCTTC.

There are a few counts of this clonotype. This sequence joins TRBV3-1 and TRBJ1-2; D perhaps matches TRBD1 (5 bases). V lost 3 bases to trimming and J lost 6 bases, with 11 bases between them. The CDR3 contains 13 residues. The germline gives CDR1 LGHDT, CDR2 YNNKEL (reference sequence). CDR3 nucleotides: TGTGCCAGCAGCCAGACAGAGGGGAATGGCTACACCTTC. Amino acids: CASSQTEGNGYTF.

The V and J genes are TRBV28 and TRBJ1-2, with 8 bases lining up with TRBD1. CDR1 MDHEN and CDR2 SYDVKM come from the germline V gene. The length of the CDR3 is 16 residues. V gave up 2 bases and J gave up 4 bases; unmatched junction bases: 9. The CDR3 DNA reads TGTGCCAGCAGTTTAGGACTAGGGGGACAGGTCTATGGCTACACCTTC. Its translation: CASSLGLGGQVYGYTF.

This clonotype came up a few times. The chain combines TRBV28 with TRBJ2-1, with 7 bases lining up with TRBD1. The V gene end was trimmed by 8 bases and the J gene end by 7 bases; junction bases not matched to a gene: 17. Germline V CDR1 and CDR2: MDHEN, SYDVKM. CDR3 length: 16 amino acids. This CDR3 reads CASAMTVGGQGNEQFF. CDR3 sequence (DNA): TGTGCCAGCGCCATGACGGTAGGGGGCCAGGGGAATGAGCAGTTCTTC.

The chain uses TRBV7-2 and TRBJ2-1, with D hard to call. This CDR3 is built from 13 residues. Between the trimmed V and J ends, which lost 1 base and 4 bases, there was a span of 5 bases. Germline loops: CDR1 SGHTA, CDR2 FQGNSA. The CDR3 protein is CASSLDKYNEQFF. The CDR3 nucleotides are TGTGCCAGCAGCTTAGACAAGTACAATGAGCAGTTCTTC. The complete variable domain, with remaining parts taken from reference TRBV7-2 and TRBJ2-1, reads GAGVSQSPSNKVTEKGKDVELRCDPISGHTALYWYRQSLGQGLEFLIYFQGNSAPDKSGLPSDRFSAERTGGSVSTLTIQRTQQEDSAVYLCASSLDKYNEQFFGPGTRLTVL.

This rearrangement joins TRBV20-1 to TRBJ2-7; perhaps TRBD1 as D (7 bases). V shed 1 base and J shed 7 bases, with 20 bases lying between them. This CDR3 region has 15 residues. Per germline, CDR1 DFQATT and CDR2 SNEGSKA (reference sequence). The CDR3 region is CSARATGDSNGEQYF. In DNA, the CDR3 is TGCAGTGCTAGAGCTACAGGGGACTCAAATGGAGAGCAGTACTTC.

V is TRBV6-5 and J is TRBJ1-4; no firm D call. This CDR3 is built from 14 residues. Trimming cost V 5 bases and J 6 bases, with 13 bases left between them. Germline V lookup: CDR1 MNHEY, CDR2 SVGAGI. The CDR3 DNA sequence: TGTGCCAGCAGTCGGAGACACGGGCATGAAAAACTGTTTTTT. Protein: CASSRRHGHEKLFF.

The V and J genes are TRBV23-1 and TRBJ1-5, with unresolved D. TRBV23-1 belongs to the ORF category, with a function that is uncertain. The CDR3 totals 11 residues. V was trimmed by 7 bases and J by 8 bases, leaving 9 bases between them. CDR3 DNA: TGCGCCAGCAACCCCTCGGAGCCCCAGCATTTT. Translation: CASNPSEPQHF.

About this clonotype: At one end the junction does not follow the germline gene, possibly because of a read error. The rearrangement joins TRBV12-3 or TRBV12-4 to TRBJ1-1; D possibly corresponds to TRBD1 (5 bases). The CDR3 is 15 residues long. Here the CDR3 DNA reads TGTGCCAGCAGTTTGGGGTCGGGGCGAGGGACTGGAGCTTTCTTT. Protein product: CASSLGSGRGTGAFF.